The rows below give T cell receptor beta chains drawn from one sample of a study of PD-1 blockade in classical Hodgkin lymphoma. Assay used: immunoSEQ multiplex PCR; TCRdb lists only in-frame clones, some missing. Among roughly 140,000 clones listed, just under 80% were seen once. The sequenced sample was peripheral blood mononuclear cells (PBMCs), obtained before the second cycle of nivolumab. Receptors were obtained from a human donor with classical Hodgkin lymphoma. Both conserved end residues are part of each CDR3. D genes are given only for firm matches. Rows may omit the clone size; those that give it use once, few, many or a size class.

V,size,J,D,DNA,CDR3
TRBV7-2,.,TRBJ2-4,TRBD1,TGTGCCAGCAGCACGGGACAGGGAAACATTCAGTACTTC,CASSTGQGNIQYF
TRBV5-4,.,TRBJ1-2,.,TGTGCCAGCAGCTCGCCAGGGTACCCTGGCTACACCTTC,CASSSPGYPGYTF
TRBV10-3,few,TRBJ2-5,.,TGTGCCATCAGTGAGTCGGCACGGGAGACCCAGTACTTC,CAISESARETQYF
TRBV21-1,.,TRBJ2-7,.,TGTGCCAGCAGCAGCAGGGCACCCTACGAGCAGTACTTC,CASSSRAPYEQYF
TRBV6-5,once,TRBJ2-6,.,TGTGCCAGCAGTTACTCGGGGGGCGCTGGGGCCAACGTCCTGACTTTC,CASSYSGGAGANVLTF
TRBV10-3,.,TRBJ2-4,.,TGTGCCATCAGTGAAAGCGGAATGGCCAAAAACATTCAGTACTTC,CAISESGMAKNIQYF
TRBV5-4,.,TRBJ2-7,TRBD1,TGTGCCAGCAGCGTAGGGACAGGGAAGTACTACGAGCAGTACTTC,CASSVGTGKYYEQYF
TRBV7-9,.,TRBJ2-3,TRBD2,TGTGCCAGCAGCTTAGTAGCTAGCGGGCTCGACACAGATACGCAGTATTTT,CASSLVASGLDTDTQYF
TRBV6-5,.,TRBJ1-5,.,TGTGCCAGCAGTGCCAGGGGTTTCCAGCCCCAGCATTTT,CASSARGFQPQHF
TRBV30,.,TRBJ2-7,.,TGTGCCTGGAGGGGGGCGCAAGGGGAGCAGTACTTC,CAWRGAQGEQYF
TRBV27,many,TRBJ2-3,TRBD1,TGTGCCAGCAGCCAAGTCGGGACAGGGAAACGTGATACGCAGTATTTT,CASSQVGTGKRDTQYF
TRBV5-1,.,TRBJ2-2,TRBD1,TGCGCCAGCAGCTTCAGGGGGCGAAACGGGGAGCTGTTTTTT,CASSFRGRNGELFF
TRBV7-9,.,TRBJ1-2,.,TGTGCCAGCAGCTCTTATGGAGGCTACACCTTC,CASSSYGGYTF
TRBV4-2,few,TRBJ1-1,.,TGTGCCAGCAGCCAACAGGTTTGGGGGAACACTGAAGCTTTCTTT,CASSQQVWGNTEAFF
TRBV10-3,many,TRBJ1-2,TRBD1,TGTGCCATCAGTGAGAAACAGGGGCCCTATGGCTACACCTTC,CAISEKQGPYGYTF
TRBV6-1,.,TRBJ1-1,TRBD1,TGTGCCAGCAGCCCCAGGGGGGGTTTTGAAGCTTTCTTT,CASSPRGGFEAFF
TRBV5-1,.,TRBJ2-5,TRBD1,TGCGCCAGCAGCTCTCGGACAGGACCCACACAAGAGACCCAGTACTTC,CASSSRTGPTQETQYF
TRBV6-6,.,TRBJ1-1,.,TGTGCCAGCATGGGGGGGGTGGTCGCTGAAGCTTTCTTT,CASMGGVVAEAFF
TRBV18,.,TRBJ1-2,.,TGTGCCAGCTCACTGGAAAAGTTTGTCTATGGCTACACCTTC,CASSLEKFVYGYTF
TRBV9,.,TRBJ1-6,.,TGTGCCAGCACCGGGAGCTCCTATAATTCACCCCTCCACTTT,CASTGSSYNSPLHF
TRBV7-9,.,TRBJ1-1,TRBD1,TGTGCCAGCAGCTTCCACCCCCGGGACAGTGAAGCTTTCTTT,CASSFHPRDSEAFF
TRBV2,once,TRBJ1-6,TRBD1,TGTGCCAGCAAACTACTGGGACAGGAGAATTCACCCCTCCACTTT,CASKLLGQENSPLHF
TRBV9,once,TRBJ2-5,TRBD2,TGTGCCAGCAGCGTAGGAGGGAACCCGGGACTAGCGGGAGTACGAGAGACCCAGTACTTC,CASSVGGNPGLAGVRETQYF
TRBV27,.,TRBJ2-2,.,TGTGCCAGCAGTTGGGTGCAGGGGAACACCGGGGAGCTGTTTTTT,CASSWVQGNTGELFF
TRBV6-5,.,TRBJ2-7,TRBD1,TGTGCCAGCAGGGCCGACAGGGTTGCGTACGAGCAGTACTTC,CASRADRVAYEQYF
TRBV2,.,TRBJ2-1,TRBD2,TGTGCCAGCAGTGACGGGCGGGGGGGACATGAGCAGTTCTTC,CASSDGRGGHEQFF
TRBV29-1,once,TRBJ2-1,TRBD2,TGCAGCGTTACTAGCGGCAACAATGAGCAGTTCTTC,CSVTSGNNEQFF
TRBV5-1,.,TRBJ1-2,TRBD1,TGCGCCAGCAGCCCCAGGGGGCCCGGGTCGGAGGGCTACACCTTC,CASSPRGPGSEGYTF
TRBV29-1,few,TRBJ1-1,.,TGCAGCGTTGATCTGAGAGAAGCTTTCTTT,CSVDLREAFF
TRBV6-5,.,TRBJ2-4,.,TGTGCCAGCAGTTACGGAACATCCAGGGACATTCAGTACTTC,CASSYGTSRDIQYF
TRBV10-3,.,TRBJ2-7,.,TGTGCCATCAGGGGCGTAGGACACGAGCAGTACTTC,CAIRGVGHEQYF
TRBV5-8,.,TRBJ1-1,.,TGTGCCAGCAGCTTGTACAGGGAGGGCACTGAAGCTTTCTTT,CASSLYREGTEAFF
TRBV5-6,.,TRBJ1-2,.,TGTGCCAGCAGCTTTCAGGAGACTAACTATGGCTACACCTTC,CASSFQETNYGYTF
TRBV21-1,.,TRBJ2-1,.,TGTGCCAGCAGCCCTACTCGACAGTTGGGCGAGTTCTTC,CASSPTRQLGEFF
TRBV7-3,.,TRBJ2-1,.,TGTGCCAGCAGCTTACGACTAACCATCTACAATGAGCAGTTCTTC,CASSLRLTIYNEQFF
TRBV30,.,TRBJ1-5,TRBD1,TGTGCCTGGCAGGGGGCTGGCAATCAGCCCCAGCATTTT,CAWQGAGNQPQHF
TRBV29-1,once,TRBJ2-7,.,TGCAGCGCGTACACTACGAGTACCTACGAGCAGTACTTC,CSAYTTSTYEQYF
TRBV4-2,.,TRBJ2-3,.,TGTGCCAGCAGCCAAGTGTCCCGCGAAGGGACAGATACGCAGTATTTT,CASSQVSREGTDTQYF
TRBV19,.,TRBJ1-2,.,TGTGCCAGTAGTATAGATCTGGACTATGGCTACACCTTC,CASSIDLDYGYTF
TRBV5-1,.,TRBJ2-3,.,TGCGCCAGCAGCTTAGGAGCGGGTGGCACAGATACGCAGTATTTT,CASSLGAGGTDTQYF